Each of the 14 T cell receptor beta chains below was sequenced from the same sample in a study of shared clonotypes between healthy human individuals. The naive CD8 fraction comprised CD45RO-negative cells positively selected for CCR7 and excluded terminally differentiated effector memory CD45RA+ cells. Assay: immunoSEQ multiplex PCR; the TCRdb copy retains only in-frame clones and omits some. The repertoire holds about 750,000 clones, roughly 92% seen once, with 24% in the top ten. The sequenced sample was naive CD8+ T cells sorted from blood. The receptors come from a man aged 25-45 years in good health.

The chain carries TRBV7-9 and TRBJ1-3; D uncertain. This CDR3 is built from 15 residues. The V gene lost 4 bases and the J gene lost 0 bases, with 10 bases spanning the gap. Germline V lookup: CDR1 SEHNR, CDR2 FQNEAQ (reference sequence). The CDR3 sequence: CASSYDTLSGNTIYF. CDR3 DNA sequence: TGTGCCAGCAGCTACGACACCCTCTCTGGAAACACCATATATTTT.

V usage is TRBV7-6 and J usage is TRBJ2-3; TRBD2 matches at 10 bases. The CDR3 length is 15 residues. CDR1 is SGHVS, CDR2 FNYEAQ, per germline. Losses at the gene ends were 3 bases for V and 5 bases for J; bases not matched to a gene: 5. The CDR3 region is CASSFRGLAVDTQYF. DNA of the CDR3: TGTGCCAGCAGCTTCCGAGGACTAGCGGTAGATACGCAGTATTTT.

The chain carries TRBV7-9 and TRBJ2-7; D not resolved. The CDR3 is made up of 12 amino acids. CDR1 is SEHNR and CDR2 is FQNEAQ in the germline V gene (reference sequence). Deletions cut 5 bases from V and 4 bases from J, with 9 bases between. The DNA of the CDR3 is TGTGCCAGCAGCATAAGGCCATACGAGCAGTACTTC. This sequence encodes CASSIRPYEQYF. Variable domain in full (rest from reference TRBV7-9 and TRBJ2-7): DTGVSQNPRHKITKRGQNVTFRCDPISEHNRLYWYRQTLGQGPEFLTYFQNEAQLEKSRLLSDRFSAERPKGSFSTLEIQRTEQGDSAMYLCASSIRPYEQYFGPGTRLTVT.

CDR3 DNA sequence: TGTGCCAGCAGTTCACCCCCGGGGACAGGGACCTACGAGCAGTACTTC. Its translation is CASSSPPGTGTYEQYF. The chain recombines TRBV7-9 with TRBJ2-7; 9 nucleotides agree with TRBD1. The CDR3 totals 16 residues. Losses at the gene ends were 6 bases for V and 2 bases for J; bases not matched to a gene: 11. Germline V gene data show CDR1 as SEHNR and CDR2 as FQNEAQ (reference sequence).

The V and J genes are TRBV28 and TRBJ2-7; TRBD2 aligns across 8 bases. With 6 bases clipped from V and 5 bases from J, the junction kept 15 bases outside the gene matches. CDR1 MDHEN and CDR2 SYDVKM come from the germline V gene. The CDR3 runs to 16 residues. CDR3 bases: TGTGCCAGCAGGGGGGTCCGACGGGAGGGCCCAAACGAGCAGTACTTC. As protein: CASRGVRREGPNEQYF.

The V call is TRBV30, the J call TRBJ1-2; the D gene is possibly TRBD1 (5 bases). CDR1 is GTSNPN, CDR2 SVGIG, per germline (reference sequence). The CDR3 is 15 residues long. Trimming took off 3 bases at V and 6 bases at J, with 20 bases between the two ends. DNA of the CDR3: TGTGCCTGGAGCCAACAGGTGCCGGTCGGGGATGGCTACACCTTC. Translating it yields CAWSQQVPVGDGYTF.

The chain combines TRBV5-6 with TRBJ2-7, with D possibly matching TRBD2 (6 bases). Germline-derived CDR1 and CDR2 are SGHDT and YYEEEE. The CDR3 has 14 residues. V lost 2 bases, J lost 4 bases, and 13 bases lay in between. The CDR3 DNA follows: TGTGCCAGCAGCTTTGGAGGGTCCCCATACGAGCAGTACTTC. Its protein is CASSFGGSPYEQYF.

This clone was counted between two and nine times. The sample carries other DNA sequences with the same CDR3. The chain recombines TRBV5-1 with TRBJ2-2; 7 bases are a match to TRBD1. After removal of 0 bases from V and 5 bases from J, the junction contained 1 base not matched to a gene. The germline CDR1 and CDR2 sequences are SGHRS and YFSETQ. The CDR3 extends over 14 amino acids. The CDR3 nucleotides read TGCGCCAGCAGCTTGGAGGGGGCGACCGGGGAGCTGTTTTTT. It codes for CASSLEGATGELFF.

V is TRBV9 and J is TRBJ1-2; D gene ambiguous. Germline assignment: CDR1 SGDLS and CDR2 YYNGEE. The CDR3 is 15 residues long. V dropped 4 bases and J dropped 4 bases, with 17 bases sitting between them. The CDR3 loop is CASSKIPGPIYGYTF. The CDR3 DNA sequence: TGTGCCAGCAGCAAGATCCCAGGTCCGATCTATGGCTACACCTTC.

In nucleotides, the CDR3 is TGTGCCACCACTCCTTGGACTAGCGTGAACACCGGGGAGCTGTTTTTT. As protein: CATTPWTSVNTGELFF. V is TRBV28 and J is TRBJ2-2, with 9 nucleotides matching TRBD2. V lost 10 bases, J lost 1 base, and 10 bases stayed unmatched. Germline loops: CDR1 MDHEN, CDR2 SYDVKM. The CDR3 loop spans 16 amino acids.

V and J are TRBV5-1 and TRBJ2-4; 12 bases align to TRBD2. The CDR3 runs 17 residues. The V segment lost 2 bases and the J segment 0 bases; nucleotides outside the gene matches: 3. Germline CDR1 is SGHRS and CDR2 is YFSETQ. CDR3 in DNA: TGCGCCAGCAGCTTAAAGGGACTAGCGGGAGCCAAAAACATTCAGTACTTC. Its protein is CASSLKGLAGAKNIQYF.

This rearrangement joins TRBV7-6 to TRBJ2-7, with 8 bases aligning to TRBD2. The germline gives CDR1 SGHVS, CDR2 FNYEAQ. With V trimmed by 5 bases and J by 3 bases, 9 bases remained unmatched. This CDR3 spans 15 amino acids. The CDR3 DNA is TGTGCCAGCAGCACGAGCGGGAGAGGGGACTACGAGCAGTACTTC. It specifies CASSTSGRGDYEQYF.

This chain uses TRBV4-1 with TRBJ2-1; D may be TRBD1 (5 bases). V was pared by 7 bases and J by 8 bases, with 9 bases between. The CDR3 runs to 11 residues. Germline-derived CDR1 and CDR2 are MGHRA and YSYEKL. The CDR3 DNA reads TGCGCCAGCAACAAAGGGGATGAGCAGTTCTTC. It specifies CASNKGDEQFF.

The sample holds one count of this clone. The chain couples TRBV7-9 to TRBJ2-5; 10 nucleotides align to TRBD1. Germline CDR1 reads SEHNR; CDR2 reads FQNEAQ (reference sequence). Trimming at V came to 4 bases and at J to 4 bases, leaving 3 bases not matched to a gene. CDR3 length: 14 amino acids. The CDR3 sequence is CASSSGQGRETQYF. The CDR3 DNA sequence: TGTGCCAGCAGCTCGGGACAGGGGAGAGAGACCCAGTACTTC.